The text below deals with one TCR beta chain. The data were obtained in a study of blood T cell repertoires in COVID-19. In the study overall: PBMCs, B-cell-depleted T cells, or T cells were the source of the cDNA or gDNA that made up the material.

V lost 3 bases, J lost 3 bases, and 9 bases lay in between. The germline gives CDR1 SGHTA, CDR2 FQGNSA. The CDR3 is 13 residues long. The assay was immunoSEQ multiplex PCR, and TCRdb's table has in-frame clones only and misses some. Seen here are about 52,000 clones, about 91% observed once, and the top ten hold over 4%. The sequence derives from a man aged 55-75 years with active COVID-19. This chain joins TRBV7-2 and TRBJ2-7; tentative D call: TRBD1 (5 bases). The sequenced sample was peripheral blood. In DNA form, the CDR3 reads TGTGCCAGCAGCTTTCCAGGGAACTACGAGCAGTACTTC. Amino acids: CASSFPGNYEQYF.